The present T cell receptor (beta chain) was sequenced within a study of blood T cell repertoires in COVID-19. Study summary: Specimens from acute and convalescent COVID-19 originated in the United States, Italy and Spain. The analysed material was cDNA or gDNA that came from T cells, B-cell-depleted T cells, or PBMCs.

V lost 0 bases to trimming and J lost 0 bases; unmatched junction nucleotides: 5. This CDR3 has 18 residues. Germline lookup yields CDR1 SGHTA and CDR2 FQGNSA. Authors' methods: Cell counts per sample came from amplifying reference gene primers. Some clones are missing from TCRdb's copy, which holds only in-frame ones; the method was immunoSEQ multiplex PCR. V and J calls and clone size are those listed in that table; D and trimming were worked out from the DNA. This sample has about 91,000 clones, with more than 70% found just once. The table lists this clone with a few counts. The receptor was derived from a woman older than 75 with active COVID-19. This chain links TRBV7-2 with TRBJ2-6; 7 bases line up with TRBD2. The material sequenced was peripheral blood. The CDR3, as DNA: TGTGCCAGCAGCTTAGCCGGACTAGGCAGCTCTGGGGCCAACGTCCTGACTTTC. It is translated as CASSLAGLGSSGANVLTF.